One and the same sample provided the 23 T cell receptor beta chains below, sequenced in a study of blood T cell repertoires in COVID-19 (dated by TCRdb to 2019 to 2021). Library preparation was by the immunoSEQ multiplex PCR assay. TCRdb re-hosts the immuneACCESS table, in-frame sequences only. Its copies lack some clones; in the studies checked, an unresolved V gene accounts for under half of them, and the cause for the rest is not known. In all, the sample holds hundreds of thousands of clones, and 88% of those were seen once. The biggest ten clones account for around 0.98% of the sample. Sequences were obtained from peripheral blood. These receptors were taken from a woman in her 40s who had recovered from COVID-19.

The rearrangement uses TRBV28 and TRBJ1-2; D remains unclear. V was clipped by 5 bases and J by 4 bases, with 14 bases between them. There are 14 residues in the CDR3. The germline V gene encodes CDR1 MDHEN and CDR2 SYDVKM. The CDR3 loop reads CASSGPGGGYGYTF. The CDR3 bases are TGTGCCAGCAGTGGACCGGGAGGTGGCTATGGCTACACCTTC.

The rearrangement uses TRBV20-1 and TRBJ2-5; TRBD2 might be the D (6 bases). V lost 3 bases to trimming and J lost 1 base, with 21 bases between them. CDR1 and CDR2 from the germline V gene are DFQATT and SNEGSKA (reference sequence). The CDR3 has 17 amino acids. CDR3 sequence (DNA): TGCAGTGCTAGTTCCGTTACCGGGCTAGCGACCCAAGAGACCCAGTACTTC. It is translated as CSASSVTGLATQETQYF.

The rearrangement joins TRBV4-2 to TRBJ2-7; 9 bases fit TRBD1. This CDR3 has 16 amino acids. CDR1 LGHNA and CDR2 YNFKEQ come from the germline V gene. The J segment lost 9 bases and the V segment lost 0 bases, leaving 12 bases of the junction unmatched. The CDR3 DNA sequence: TGTGCCAGCAGCCAAGATCCTACAGGGGGCGACGACCCGCAGTACTTC. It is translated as CASSQDPTGGDDPQYF.

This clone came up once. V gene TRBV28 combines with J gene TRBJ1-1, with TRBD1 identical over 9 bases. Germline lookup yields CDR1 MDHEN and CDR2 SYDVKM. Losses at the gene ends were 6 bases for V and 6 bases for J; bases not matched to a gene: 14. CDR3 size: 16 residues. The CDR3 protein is CASRTGQGVFGAEAFF. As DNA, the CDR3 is TGTGCCAGCAGGACGGGACAGGGCGTTTTCGGCGCTGAAGCTTTCTTT.

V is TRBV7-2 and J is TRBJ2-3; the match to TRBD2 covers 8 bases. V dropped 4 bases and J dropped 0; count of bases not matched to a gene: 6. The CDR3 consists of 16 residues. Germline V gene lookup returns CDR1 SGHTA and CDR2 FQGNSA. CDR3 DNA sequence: TGTGCCAGCAGCTCCCGTCGGGGGGGGAGCACAGATACGCAGTATTTT. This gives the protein CASSSRRGGSTDTQYF.

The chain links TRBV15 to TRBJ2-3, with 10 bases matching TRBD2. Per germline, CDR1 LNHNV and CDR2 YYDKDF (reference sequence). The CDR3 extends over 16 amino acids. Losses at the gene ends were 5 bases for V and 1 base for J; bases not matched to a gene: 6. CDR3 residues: CATSVGGTSGTDTQYF. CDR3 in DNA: TGTGCCACCAGCGTCGGGGGGACTAGCGGCACAGATACGCAGTATTTT.

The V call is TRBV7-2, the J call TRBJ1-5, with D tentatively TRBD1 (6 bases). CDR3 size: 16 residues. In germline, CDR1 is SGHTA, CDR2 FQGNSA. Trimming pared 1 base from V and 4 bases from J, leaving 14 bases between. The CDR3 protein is CASSLGQGSFNQPQHF. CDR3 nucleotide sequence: TGTGCCAGCAGCTTAGGGCAGGGGTCCTTTAATCAGCCCCAGCATTTT.

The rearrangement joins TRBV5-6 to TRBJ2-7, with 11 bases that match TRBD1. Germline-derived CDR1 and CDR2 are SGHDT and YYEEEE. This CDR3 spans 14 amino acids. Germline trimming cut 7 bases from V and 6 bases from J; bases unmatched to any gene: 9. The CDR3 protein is CASAYGTGGGEQYF. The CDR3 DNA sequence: TGTGCCAGCGCCTACGGGACAGGGGGAGGCGAGCAGTACTTC.

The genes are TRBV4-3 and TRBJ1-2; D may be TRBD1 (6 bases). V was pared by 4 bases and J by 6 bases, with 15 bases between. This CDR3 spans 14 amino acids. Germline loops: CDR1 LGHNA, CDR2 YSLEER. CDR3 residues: CASSRSGAGDGYTF. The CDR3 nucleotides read TGCGCCAGCAGCCGGAGTGGCGCAGGGGATGGCTACACCTTC.

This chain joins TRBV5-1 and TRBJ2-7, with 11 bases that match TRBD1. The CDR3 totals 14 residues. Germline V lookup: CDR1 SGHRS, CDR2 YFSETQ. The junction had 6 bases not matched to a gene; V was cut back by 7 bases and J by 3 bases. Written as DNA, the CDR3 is TGCGCCAGCGGTCGGGACAGGGGGAACTACGAGCAGTACTTC. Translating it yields CASGRDRGNYEQYF.

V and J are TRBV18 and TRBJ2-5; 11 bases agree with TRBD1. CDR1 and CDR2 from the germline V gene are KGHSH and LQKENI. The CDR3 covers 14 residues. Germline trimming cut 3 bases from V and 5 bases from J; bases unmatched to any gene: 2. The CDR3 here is CASSPGQGVETQYF. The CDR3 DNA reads TGTGCCAGCTCACCGGGACAGGGGGTGGAGACCCAGTACTTC.

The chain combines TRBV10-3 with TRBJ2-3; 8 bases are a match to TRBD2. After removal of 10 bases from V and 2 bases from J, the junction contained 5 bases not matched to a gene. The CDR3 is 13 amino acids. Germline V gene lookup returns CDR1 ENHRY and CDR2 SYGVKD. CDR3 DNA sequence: TGTGCCACCACACTAGCGGCCACAGATACGCAGTATTTT. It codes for CATTLAATDTQYF.

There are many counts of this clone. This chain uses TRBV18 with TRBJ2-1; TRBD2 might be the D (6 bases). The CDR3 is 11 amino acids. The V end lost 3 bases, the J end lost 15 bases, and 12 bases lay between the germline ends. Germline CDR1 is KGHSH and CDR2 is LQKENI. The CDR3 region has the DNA TGTGCCAGCTCACCGGGGACTCTCCTGTTCTTC. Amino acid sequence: CASSPGTLLFF.

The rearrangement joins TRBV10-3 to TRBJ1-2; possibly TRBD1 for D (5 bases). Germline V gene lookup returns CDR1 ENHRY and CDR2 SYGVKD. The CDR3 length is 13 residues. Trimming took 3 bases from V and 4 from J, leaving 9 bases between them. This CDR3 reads CAISDGGFYGYTF. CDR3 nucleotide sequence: TGTGCCATCAGTGACGGGGGGTTCTATGGCTACACCTTC.

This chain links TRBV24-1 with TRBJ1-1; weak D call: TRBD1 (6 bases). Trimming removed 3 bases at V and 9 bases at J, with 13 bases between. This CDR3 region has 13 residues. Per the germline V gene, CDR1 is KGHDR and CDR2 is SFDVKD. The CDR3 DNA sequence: TGTGCCACCAGTGATCCCCGGGACAAAAAAGCTTTCTTT. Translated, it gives CATSDPRDKKAFF.

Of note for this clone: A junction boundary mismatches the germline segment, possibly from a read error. In nucleotides, the CDR3 is TGTGCTAGCAGCTTAGGCCGCGGGAGGGCCGGGACAGATACGCAGTATTTT. Protein product: CASSLGRGRAGTDTQYF. The V gene is TRBV7-7, the J gene TRBJ2-3; TRBD2 matches at 9 bases. The germline V gene encodes CDR1 SSHAT and CDR2 FNYEAQ (reference sequence). The CDR3 runs 17 residues.

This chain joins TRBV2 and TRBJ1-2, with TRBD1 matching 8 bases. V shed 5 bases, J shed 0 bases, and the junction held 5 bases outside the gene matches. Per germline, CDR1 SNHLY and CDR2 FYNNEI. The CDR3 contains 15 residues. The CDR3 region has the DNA TGTGCCAGCAGTCCCCAGGGGGCCCCTAACTATGGCTACACCTTC. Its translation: CASSPQGAPNYGYTF.

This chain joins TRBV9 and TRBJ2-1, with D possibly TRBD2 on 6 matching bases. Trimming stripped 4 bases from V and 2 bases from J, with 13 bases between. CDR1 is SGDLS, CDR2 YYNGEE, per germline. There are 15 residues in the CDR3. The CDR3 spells CASSQSGQTYNEQFF. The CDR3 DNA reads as TGTGCCAGCAGCCAAAGCGGGCAAACCTACAATGAGCAGTTCTTC.

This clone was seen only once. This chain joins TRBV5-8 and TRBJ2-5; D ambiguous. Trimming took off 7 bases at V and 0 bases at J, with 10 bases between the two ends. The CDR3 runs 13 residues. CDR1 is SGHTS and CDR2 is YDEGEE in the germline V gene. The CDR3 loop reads CASHSPYQETQYF. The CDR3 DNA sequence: TGTGCCAGCCACAGTCCGTACCAAGAGACCCAGTACTTC.

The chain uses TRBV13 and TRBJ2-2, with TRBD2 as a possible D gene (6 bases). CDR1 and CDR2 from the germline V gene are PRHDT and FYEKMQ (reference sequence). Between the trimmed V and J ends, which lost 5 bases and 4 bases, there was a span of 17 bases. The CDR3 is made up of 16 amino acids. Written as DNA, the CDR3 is TGTGCCAGCAGCCCCACCCTGCGGGGCCCCACCGGGGAGCTGTTTTTT. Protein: CASSPTLRGPTGELFF.

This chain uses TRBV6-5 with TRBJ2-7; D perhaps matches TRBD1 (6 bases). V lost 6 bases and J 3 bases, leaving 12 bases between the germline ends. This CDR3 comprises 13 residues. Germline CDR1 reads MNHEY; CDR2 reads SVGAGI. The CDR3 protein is CASRPGQSYEQYV. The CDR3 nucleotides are TGTGCCAGCAGGCCCGGACAGAGCTACGAGCAGTACGTC.

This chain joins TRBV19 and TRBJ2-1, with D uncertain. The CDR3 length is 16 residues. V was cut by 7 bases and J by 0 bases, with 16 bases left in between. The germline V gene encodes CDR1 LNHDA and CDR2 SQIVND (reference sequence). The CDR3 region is CASTPIAGSSYNEQFF. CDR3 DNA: TGTGCCAGTACCCCGATTGCCGGTAGCTCCTACAATGAGCAGTTCTTC.

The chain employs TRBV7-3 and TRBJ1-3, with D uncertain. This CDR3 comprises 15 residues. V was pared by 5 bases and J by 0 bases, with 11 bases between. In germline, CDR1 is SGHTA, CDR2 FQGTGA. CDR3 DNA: TGTGCCAGCAGCCCAAACCCCGGCTCTGGAAACACCATATATTTT. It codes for CASSPNPGSGNTIYF.